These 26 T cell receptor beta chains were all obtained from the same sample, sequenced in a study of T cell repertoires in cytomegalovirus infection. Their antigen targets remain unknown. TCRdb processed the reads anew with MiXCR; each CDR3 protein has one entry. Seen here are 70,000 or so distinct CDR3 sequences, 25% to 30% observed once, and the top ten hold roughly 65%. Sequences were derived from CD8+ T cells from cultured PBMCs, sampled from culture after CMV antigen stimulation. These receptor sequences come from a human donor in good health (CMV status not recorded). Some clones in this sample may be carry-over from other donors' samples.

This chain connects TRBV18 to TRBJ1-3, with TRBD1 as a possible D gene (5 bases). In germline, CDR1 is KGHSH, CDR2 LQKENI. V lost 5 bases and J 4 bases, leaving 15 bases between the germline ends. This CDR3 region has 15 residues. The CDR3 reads CASSGRQGEGNTIYF. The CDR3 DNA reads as TGTGCCAGCTCAGGGCGGCAGGGAGAAGGAAACACCATATATTTT.

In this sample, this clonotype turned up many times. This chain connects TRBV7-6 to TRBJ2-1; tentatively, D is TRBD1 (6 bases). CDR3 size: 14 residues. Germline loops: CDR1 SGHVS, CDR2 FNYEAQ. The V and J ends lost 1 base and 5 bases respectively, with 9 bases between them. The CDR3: CASSLGGGDNEQFF. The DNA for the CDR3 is TGTGCCAGCAGCTTAGGAGGGGGAGACAATGAGCAGTTCTTC.

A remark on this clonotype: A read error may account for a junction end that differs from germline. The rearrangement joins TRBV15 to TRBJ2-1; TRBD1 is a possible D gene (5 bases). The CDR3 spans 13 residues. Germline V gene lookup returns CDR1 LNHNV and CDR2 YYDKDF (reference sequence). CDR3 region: CATSGENRNEQFF. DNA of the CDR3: TGTGCCACCAGCGGAGAGAACAGGAATGAGCAGTTCTTC.

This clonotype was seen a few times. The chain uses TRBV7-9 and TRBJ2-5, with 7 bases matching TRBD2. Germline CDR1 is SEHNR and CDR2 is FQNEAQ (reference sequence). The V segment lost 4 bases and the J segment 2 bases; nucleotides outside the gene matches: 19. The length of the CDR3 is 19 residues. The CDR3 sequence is CASSYPHSQRREWQETQYF. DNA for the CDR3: TGTGCCAGCAGCTACCCACATTCCCAACGGCGGGAGTGGCAAGAGACCCAGTACTTC. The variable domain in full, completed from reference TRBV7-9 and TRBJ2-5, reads DTGVSQNPRHKITKRGQNVTFRCDPISEHNRLYWYRQTLGQGPEFLTYFQNEAQLEKSRLLSDRFSAERPKGSFSTLEIQRTEQGDSAMYLCASSYPHSQRREWQETQYFGPGTRLLVL.

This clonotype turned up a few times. In nucleotides, the CDR3 is TGTGCCAGTACTGCTGGGCCCACTAGCGGGGGCTACTCCTACGAGCAGTACTTC. Protein sequence: CASTAGPTSGGYSYEQYF. The rearrangement uses TRBV19 and TRBJ2-7; 11 bases line up with TRBD2. This CDR3 has 18 residues. Germline values: CDR1 LNHDA, CDR2 SQIVND (reference sequence). V shed 7 bases and J 0 bases; nucleotides not matched to a gene: 14.

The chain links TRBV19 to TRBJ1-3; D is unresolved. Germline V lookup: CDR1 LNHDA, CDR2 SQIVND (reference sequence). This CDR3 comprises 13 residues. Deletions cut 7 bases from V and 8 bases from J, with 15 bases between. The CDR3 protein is CASTRFRPDTIYF. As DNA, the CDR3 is TGTGCCAGTACCCGATTTCGGCCGGACACCATATATTTT.

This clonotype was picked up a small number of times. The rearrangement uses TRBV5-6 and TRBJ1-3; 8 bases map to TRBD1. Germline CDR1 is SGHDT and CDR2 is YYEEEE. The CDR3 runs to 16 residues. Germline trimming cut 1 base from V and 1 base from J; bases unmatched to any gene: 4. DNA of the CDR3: TGTGCCAGCAGCTTGTGGCAGGGGGCATCTGGAAACACCATATATTTT. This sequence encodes CASSLWQGASGNTIYF.

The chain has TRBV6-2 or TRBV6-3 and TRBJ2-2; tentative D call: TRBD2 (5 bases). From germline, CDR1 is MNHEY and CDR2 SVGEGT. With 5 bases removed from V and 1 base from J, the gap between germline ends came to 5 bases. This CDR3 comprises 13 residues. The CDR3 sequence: CASSAGNTGELFF. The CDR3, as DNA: TGTGCCAGCAGTGCGGGGAACACCGGGGAGCTGTTTTTT.

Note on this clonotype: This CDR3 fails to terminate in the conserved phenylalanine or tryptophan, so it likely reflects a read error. DNA of the CDR3: TGTGCCAGCAGCCCGCTGCAGACGAACACTGAAGCTTTCCTT. It specifies CASSPLQTNTEAFL. This chain links TRBV3-1 with TRBJ1-1, with D hard to call. CDR3 size: 14 residues. Germline V gene data show CDR1 as LGHDT and CDR2 as YNNKEL (reference sequence). V lost 4 bases, J lost 1 base, and 10 bases lay in between.

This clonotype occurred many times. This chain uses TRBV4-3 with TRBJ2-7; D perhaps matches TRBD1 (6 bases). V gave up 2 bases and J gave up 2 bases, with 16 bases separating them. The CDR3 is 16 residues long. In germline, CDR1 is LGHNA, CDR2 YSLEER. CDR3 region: CASSQSVQGGAYEQYF. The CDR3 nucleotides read TGCGCCAGCAGCCAATCCGTCCAAGGGGGAGCCTACGAGCAGTACTTC.

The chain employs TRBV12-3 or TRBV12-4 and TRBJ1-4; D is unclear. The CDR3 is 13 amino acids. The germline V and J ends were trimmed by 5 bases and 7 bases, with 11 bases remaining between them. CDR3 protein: CASSLSELEKLFF. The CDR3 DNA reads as TGTGCCAGCAGTCTGTCGGAACTTGAAAAACTGTTTTTT.

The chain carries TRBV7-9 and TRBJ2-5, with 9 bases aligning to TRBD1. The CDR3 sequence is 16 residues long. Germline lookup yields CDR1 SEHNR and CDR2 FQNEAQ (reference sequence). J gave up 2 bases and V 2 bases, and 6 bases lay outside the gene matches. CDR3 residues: CASSLISDRGQETQYF. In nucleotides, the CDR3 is TGTGCCAGCAGCTTAATTAGCGACAGGGGGCAAGAGACCCAGTACTTC. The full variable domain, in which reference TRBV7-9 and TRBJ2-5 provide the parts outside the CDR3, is DTGVSQNPRHKITKRGQNVTFRCDPISEHNRLYWYRQTLGQGPEFLTYFQNEAQLEKSRLLSDRFSAERPKGSFSTLEIQRTEQGDSAMYLCASSLISDRGQETQYFGPGTRLLVL.

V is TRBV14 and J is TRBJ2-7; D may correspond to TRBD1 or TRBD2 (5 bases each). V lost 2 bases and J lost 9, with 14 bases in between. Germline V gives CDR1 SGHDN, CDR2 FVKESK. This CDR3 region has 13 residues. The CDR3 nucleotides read TGTGCCAGCAGCCAAACCCCGGGACCGAGGCAGTACTTC. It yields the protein CASSQTPGPRQYF.

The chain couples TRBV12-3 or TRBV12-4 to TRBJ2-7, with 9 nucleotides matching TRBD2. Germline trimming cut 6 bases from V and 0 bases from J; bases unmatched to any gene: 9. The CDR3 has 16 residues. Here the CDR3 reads CASSPLLAGVSYEQYF. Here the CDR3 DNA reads TGTGCCAGCAGCCCCTTGTTAGCGGGGGTCTCCTACGAGCAGTACTTC.

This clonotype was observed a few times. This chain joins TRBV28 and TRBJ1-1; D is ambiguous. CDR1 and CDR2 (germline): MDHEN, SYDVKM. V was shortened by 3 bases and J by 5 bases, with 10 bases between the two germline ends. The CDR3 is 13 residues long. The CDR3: CASSFAPDTEAFF. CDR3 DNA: TGTGCCAGCAGTTTCGCACCGGATACTGAAGCTTTCTTT.

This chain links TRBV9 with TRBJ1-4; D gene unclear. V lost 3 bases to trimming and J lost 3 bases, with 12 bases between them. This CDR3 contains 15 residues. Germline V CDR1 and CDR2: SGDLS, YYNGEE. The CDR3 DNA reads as TGTGCCAGCAGCGCCTCAGCCGCCCCTAATGAAAAACTGTTTTTT. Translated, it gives CASSASAAPNEKLFF. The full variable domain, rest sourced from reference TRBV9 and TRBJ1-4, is DSGVTQTPKHLITATGQRVTLRCSPRSGDLSVYWYQQSLDQGLQFLIQYYNGEERAKGNILERFSAQQFPDLHSELNLSSLELGDSALYFCASSASAAPNEKLFFGSGTQLSVL.

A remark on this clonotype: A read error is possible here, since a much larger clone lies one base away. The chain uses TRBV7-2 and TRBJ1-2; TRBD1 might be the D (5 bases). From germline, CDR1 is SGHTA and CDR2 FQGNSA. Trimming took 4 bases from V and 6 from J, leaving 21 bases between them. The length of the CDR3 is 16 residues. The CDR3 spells CASSSSPGHSRDGYTF. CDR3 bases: TGTGCCAGCAGCTCATCCCCCGGACATTCAAGGGATGGCTACACCTTC.

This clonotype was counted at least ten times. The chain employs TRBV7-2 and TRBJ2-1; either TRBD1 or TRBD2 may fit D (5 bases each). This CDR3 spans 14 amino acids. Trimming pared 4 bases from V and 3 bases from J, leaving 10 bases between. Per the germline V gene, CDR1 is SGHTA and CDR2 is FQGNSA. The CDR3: CASSSRDDYNEQFF. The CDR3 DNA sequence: TGTGCCAGCAGCTCTCGGGACGACTACAATGAGCAGTTCTTC. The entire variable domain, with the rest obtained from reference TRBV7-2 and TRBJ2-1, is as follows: GAGVSQSPSNKVTEKGKDVELRCDPISGHTALYWYRQSLGQGLEFLIYFQGNSAPDKSGLPSDRFSAERTGGSVSTLTIQRTQQEDSAVYLCASSSRDDYNEQFFGPGTRLTVL.

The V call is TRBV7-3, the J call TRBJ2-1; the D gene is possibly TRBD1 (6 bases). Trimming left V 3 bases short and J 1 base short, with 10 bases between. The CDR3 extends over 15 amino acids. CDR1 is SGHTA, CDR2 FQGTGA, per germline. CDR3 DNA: TGTGCCAGCAGCTTTGGTACAGGGTCCTACAATGAGCAGTTCTTC. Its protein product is CASSFGTGSYNEQFF.

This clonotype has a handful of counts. The CDR3 loop reads CASSQEWTGNEKLFF. The CDR3 bases are TGCGCCAGCAGCCAAGAGTGGACAGGGAATGAAAAACTGTTTTTT. The gene calls are TRBV4-1 and TRBJ1-4; TRBD1 matches at 8 bases. V lost 0 bases and J lost 5; bases outside the gene matches: 2. This CDR3 is 15 amino acids long. From germline, CDR1 is MGHRA and CDR2 YSYEKL.

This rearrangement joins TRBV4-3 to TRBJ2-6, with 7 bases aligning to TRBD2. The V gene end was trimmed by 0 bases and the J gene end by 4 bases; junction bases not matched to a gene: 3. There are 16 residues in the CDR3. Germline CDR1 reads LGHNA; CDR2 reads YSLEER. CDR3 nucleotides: TGCGCCAGCAGCCAAGATGGGGAGGGAGGGGCCAACGTCCTGACTTTC. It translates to CASSQDGEGGANVLTF.

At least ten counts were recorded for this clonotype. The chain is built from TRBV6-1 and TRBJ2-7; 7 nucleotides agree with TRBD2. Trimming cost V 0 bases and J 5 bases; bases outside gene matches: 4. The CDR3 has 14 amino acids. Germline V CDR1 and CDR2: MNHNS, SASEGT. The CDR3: CASSEAVGGHEQYF. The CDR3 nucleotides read TGTGCCAGCAGTGAAGCAGTGGGAGGGCACGAGCAGTACTTC.

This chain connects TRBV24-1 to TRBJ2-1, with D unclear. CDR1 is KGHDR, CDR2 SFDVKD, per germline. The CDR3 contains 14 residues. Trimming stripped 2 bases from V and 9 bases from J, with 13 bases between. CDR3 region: CATSDSGGESEQFF. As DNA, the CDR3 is TGTGCCACCAGTGATTCTGGTGGAGAAAGTGAGCAGTTCTTC.

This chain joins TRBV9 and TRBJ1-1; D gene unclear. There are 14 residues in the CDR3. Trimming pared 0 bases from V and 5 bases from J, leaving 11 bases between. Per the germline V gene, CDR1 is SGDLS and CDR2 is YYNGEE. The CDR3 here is CASSVGEFYTEAFF. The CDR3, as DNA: TGTGCCAGCAGCGTAGGGGAGTTTTATACTGAAGCTTTCTTT.

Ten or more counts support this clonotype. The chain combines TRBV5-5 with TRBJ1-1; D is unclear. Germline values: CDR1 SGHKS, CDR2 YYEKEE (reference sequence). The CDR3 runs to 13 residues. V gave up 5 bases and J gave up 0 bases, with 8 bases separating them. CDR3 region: CASRLDLNTEAFF. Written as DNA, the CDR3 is TGTGCCAGCAGACTGGACCTGAACACTGAAGCTTTCTTT.

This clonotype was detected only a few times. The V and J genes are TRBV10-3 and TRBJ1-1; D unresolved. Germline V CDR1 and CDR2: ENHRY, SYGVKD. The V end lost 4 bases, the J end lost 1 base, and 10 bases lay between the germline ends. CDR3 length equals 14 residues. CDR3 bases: TGTGCCATCAGTGGATGGGCGCAGAACACTGAAGCTTTCTTT. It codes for CAISGWAQNTEAFF.